A single sample gave rise to the 27 T cell receptor beta chains below, sequenced in a study of circulating CD8 cells and anti-PD-1 response in melanoma. The QIAseq Immune Repertoire TCR panel built the libraries from around 15 ng of total RNA. From the reads, TCRdb called clonotypes with MiXCR, one entry per CDR3 protein. The sample has over a thousand distinct CDR3 sequences; 5.5% to 7.5% are singletons. Four subsets defined by PD-1 and/or TIGIT were sorted from live CD3+CD8+TCRalphabeta+ cells. The starting material was CD8+ T cells from PBMCs, obtained at baseline or after one month of anti-PD-1 therapy (not recorded which). The source of these receptors is a human donor with melanoma.

The chain uses TRBV19 and TRBJ2-1; TRBD1 or TRBD2 may be the D gene (5 bases each). V lost 5 bases, J lost 0 bases, and 14 bases lay in between. Germline-derived CDR1 and CDR2 are LNHDA and SQIVND (reference sequence). The CDR3 contains 16 residues. CDR3: CASSYGTGSSYNEQFF. CDR3 nucleotides: TGTGCCAGTAGTTACGGGACGGGCAGCTCCTACAATGAGCAGTTCTTC.

This clonotype is judged medium-sized. This chain connects TRBV7-3 to TRBJ2-3; the match to TRBD2 covers 8 bases. CDR3 length: 16 residues. The germline V gene encodes CDR1 SGHTA and CDR2 FQGTGA. The V segment lost 5 bases and the J segment 4 bases; nucleotides outside the gene matches: 11. The DNA for the CDR3 is TGTGCCAGCAGCCTAATTAGCGGGGCACAATCAGATACGCAGTATTTT. Its translation: CASSLISGAQSDTQYF.

By sample fraction, this clonotype is medium-sized. V is TRBV19 and J is TRBJ1-1; no clear D. CDR1 and CDR2 (germline): LNHDA, SQIVND (reference sequence). The CDR3 runs 14 residues. The germline V and J ends were trimmed by 4 bases and 10 bases, with 19 bases remaining between them. As DNA, the CDR3 is TGTGCCAGTAGTACCGGAACAAGGTCGACACGAGCTTTCTTT. Translating gives CASSTGTRSTRAFF.

A word on this clonotype: A junction end diverges from the germline sequence, so it may reflect a read error. The chain carries TRBV13 and TRBJ2-7; no clear D. Looked up from germline, CDR1 is PRHDT and CDR2 is FYEKMQ (reference sequence). The CDR3 extends over 15 amino acids. CDR3 nucleotides: TGTGCCAGCAGCTTAGAGGACCTGAGCTCCTACGAGCGGTACTTC. It encodes CASSLEDLSSYERYF.

The chain is built from TRBV20-1 and TRBJ2-7; no clear D. V was pared by 0 bases and J by 2 bases, with 11 bases between. The CDR3 has 14 residues. The germline gives CDR1 DFQATT, CDR2 SNEGSKA (reference sequence). The CDR3 is CSARDRAVPYEQYF. The CDR3 DNA is TGCAGTGCTAGAGATAGAGCCGTTCCCTACGAGCAGTACTTC.

By its share, this clonotype is medium-sized. V usage is TRBV5-1 and J usage is TRBJ1-1; perhaps TRBD1 as D (6 bases). CDR1 SGHRS and CDR2 YFSETQ come from the germline V gene. CDR3 length: 15 residues. The V gene lost 4 bases and the J gene lost 5 bases, with 18 bases spanning the gap. The CDR3 here is CASSGFPGGGTEAFF. CDR3 nucleotides: TGCGCCAGCAGCGGTTTCCCGGGAGGGGGGACTGAAGCTTTCTTT.

By proportion, this clonotype is large. This chain connects TRBV2 to TRBJ1-1; 12 positions match TRBD1. The CDR3 is 16 residues long. The J segment lost 3 bases and the V segment lost 5 bases, leaving 7 bases of the junction unmatched. CDR1 and CDR2 from the germline V gene are SNHLY and FYNNEI. CDR3 amino acids: CASSSGTGGLDTEAFF. The CDR3 DNA reads TGTGCCAGCAGTTCCGGGACAGGGGGCCTAGACACTGAAGCTTTCTTT.

This clonotype qualifies as medium-sized (0.01 to 0.1%). The rearrangement links TRBV27 to TRBJ2-2, with D unclear. V lost 6 bases, J lost 1 base, and 21 bases lay in between. This CDR3 is built from 18 residues. CDR1 is MNHEY and CDR2 is SMNVEV in the germline V gene (reference sequence). The CDR3 sequence: CASSLMAGTKGNTGELFF. The CDR3 DNA follows: TGTGCCAGCAGCTTAATGGCAGGCACCAAGGGGAACACCGGGGAGCTGTTTTTT.

In its sample, this clonotype ranks as medium-sized. This sequence joins TRBV20-1 and TRBJ2-5; TRBD2 aligns across 7 bases. J lost 0 bases, V lost 6 bases, and 7 bases had no gene match. In germline, CDR1 is DFQATT, CDR2 SNEGSKA (reference sequence). The CDR3 spans 14 residues. The CDR3 sequence is CSAKTGGNQETQYF. For the CDR3, the DNA is TGCAGTGCCAAAACGGGAGGAAACCAAGAGACCCAGTACTTC.

This clonotype is deemed medium-sized (0.01 to 0.1%). The chain employs TRBV20-1 and TRBJ1-1; D possibly corresponds to TRBD1 (5 bases). V dropped 0 bases and J dropped 14 bases, with 16 bases sitting between them. Germline V CDR1 and CDR2: DFQATT, SNEGSKA (reference sequence). This CDR3 is 12 amino acids long. CDR3 DNA: TGCAGTGCTAGAGATTTTCCTCGGGACGACTTCTTT. Translating it yields CSARDFPRDDFF.

This clonotype was observed a handful of times. The V and J genes are TRBV15 and TRBJ2-3; 7 nucleotides line up with TRBD1. The V gene's germline CDR1 is LNHNV and CDR2 YYDKDF (reference sequence). The CDR3 has 13 amino acids. Germline trimming cut 7 bases from V and 2 bases from J; bases unmatched to any gene: 3. Here the CDR3 reads CATTGTDTDTQYF. CDR3 DNA: TGTGCCACCACCGGGACAGACACAGATACGCAGTATTTT.

By share, this clonotype counts as medium-sized. The chain uses TRBV13 and TRBJ1-2, with D possibly TRBD1 on 6 matching bases. This CDR3 has 13 residues. Germline V gene data show CDR1 as PRHDT and CDR2 as FYEKMQ (reference sequence). V lost 5 bases, J lost 3 bases, and 10 bases lay in between. The CDR3 sequence is CASSPRTDYGYTF. The DNA for the CDR3 is TGTGCCAGCAGCCCACGGACAGACTATGGCTACACCTTC.

This clonotype rates as medium-sized. V is TRBV6-5 and J is TRBJ2-5, with no clear D. Germline V gene lookup returns CDR1 MNHEY and CDR2 SVGAGI. Trimming removed 0 bases at V and 14 bases at J, with 16 bases between. The CDR3 consists of 13 residues. The CDR3 region is CASSYSKSRAPYF. CDR3 bases: TGTGCCAGCAGTTACTCGAAGTCAAGGGCCCCCTACTTC.

There are a few counts of this clonotype. This chain links TRBV27 with TRBJ2-3, with TRBD2 matching over 10 bases. CDR3 size: 16 residues. Unmatched junction bases numbered 9, after V lost 5 bases and J lost 4 bases. Germline lookup yields CDR1 MNHEY and CDR2 SMNVEV (reference sequence). The CDR3 sequence is CASSLGTSAFSDTQYF. CDR3 in DNA: TGTGCCAGCAGTCTTGGGACTAGCGCTTTCTCAGATACGCAGTATTTT.

By share, this clonotype counts as large (0.1 to 1%). The rearrangement uses TRBV6-4 and TRBJ2-2; no clear D gene. The CDR3 is made up of 15 amino acids. The V and J ends lost 0 bases and 8 bases respectively, with 13 bases between them. The V gene's germline CDR1 is MRHNA and CDR2 SNTAGT. As DNA, the CDR3 is TGTGCCAGCAGTGACTCAGGCACAGATGGAGGGGAGCTGTTTTTT. It is translated as CASSDSGTDGGELFF.

In this sample, this clonotype is medium-sized. V usage is TRBV27 and J usage is TRBJ2-1; TRBD2 is a possible D gene (6 bases). V was clipped by 6 bases and J by 2 bases, with 17 bases between them. The germline V gene encodes CDR1 MNHEY and CDR2 SMNVEV (reference sequence). The CDR3 runs to 16 residues. Written as DNA, the CDR3 is TGTGCCAGCAGGCCTTTTAGGGGCGGGGCCTACAATGAGCAGTTCTTC. Amino acid sequence: CASRPFRGGAYNEQFF.

By frequency in the sample, this clonotype is medium-sized. Here the CDR3 reads CASSLFVGAGSSYEQYF. CDR3 in DNA: TGTGCCAGCAGCTTATTTGTAGGCGCCGGGAGCTCCTACGAGCAGTACTTC. The V and J genes are TRBV7-2 and TRBJ2-7; weak D call: TRBD2 (6 bases). The ends were cut back, 2 bases at V and 0 bases at J, with 17 bases in the middle. The CDR3 totals 17 residues. The germline gives CDR1 SGHTA, CDR2 FQGNSA.

By share, this clonotype ranks as large (0.1 to 1%). The chain couples TRBV2 to TRBJ1-2; D unclear. The CDR3 length is 15 residues. The V end lost 0 bases, the J end lost 3 bases, and 11 bases lay between the germline ends. Germline assignment: CDR1 SNHLY and CDR2 FYNNEI. The CDR3 DNA is TGTGCCAGCAGTGAAGCAGTAGTAGATTACTATGGCTACACCTTC. Protein product: CASSEAVVDYYGYTF.

By share, this clonotype counts as large. This sequence joins TRBV27 and TRBJ1-3; D gene ambiguous. With 5 bases removed from V and 0 bases from J, the gap between germline ends came to 11 bases. This CDR3 is 15 amino acids long. The germline V gene has CDR1 MNHEY and CDR2 SMNVEV (reference sequence). The DNA for the CDR3 is TGTGCCAGCAGTCCTTGGGAGCCCTCTGGAAACACCATATATTTT. Protein: CASSPWEPSGNTIYF.

This clonotype qualifies as medium-sized (0.01 to 0.1%). The chain is built from TRBV29-1 and TRBJ2-2; D is unresolved. The V gene's germline CDR1 is SQVTM and CDR2 ANQGSEA. The CDR3 runs 13 residues. V was pared by 7 bases and J by 5 bases, with 14 bases between. The CDR3 DNA reads as TGCAGCGCCCTTCTGGGCCAGACCGGGGAGCTGTTTTTT. It translates to CSALLGQTGELFF.

In this sample, this clonotype is large. The chain joins TRBV24-1 to TRBJ2-7; a weak D match, TRBD1 (5 bases). This CDR3 has 13 residues. Trimming pared 4 bases from V and 9 bases from J, leaving 15 bases between. CDR1 and CDR2 from the germline V gene are KGHDR and SFDVKD. The CDR3 DNA sequence: TGTGCCACCAGTGAGGGCATGGGGCATGGGCAGTACTTC. Protein product: CATSEGMGHGQYF.

In its sample, this clonotype is medium-sized. The rearrangement links TRBV19 to TRBJ2-1, with D perhaps TRBD1 (6 bases). The CDR3 has 18 amino acids. V was shortened by 7 bases and J by 0 bases, with 22 bases between the two germline ends. Germline assignment: CDR1 LNHDA and CDR2 SQIVND (reference sequence). CDR3 DNA sequence: TGTGCCAGTACCTACAGGGACGGCGGTCTAAGCTCCTACAATGAGCAGTTCTTC. Protein: CASTYRDGGLSSYNEQFF.

This clonotype is judged large (0.1 to 1%). The genes are TRBV24-1 and TRBJ2-5; D perhaps matches TRBD1 (6 bases). The V gene lost 2 bases and the J gene lost 0 bases, with 6 bases spanning the gap. This CDR3 comprises 14 residues. Germline lookup yields CDR1 KGHDR and CDR2 SFDVKD. CDR3 in amino acids: CATSDYRDQETQYF. The DNA for the CDR3 is TGTGCCACCAGTGATTACAGGGACCAAGAGACCCAGTACTTC.

By sample fraction, this clonotype is large. The chain combines TRBV2 with TRBJ2-3, with 8 bases matching TRBD1. Germline V gene sequence: CDR1 SNHLY, CDR2 FYNNEI. This CDR3 is built from 16 residues. J lost 0 bases, V lost 3 bases, and 5 bases had no gene match. The CDR3 sequence: CASSDPRTGSTDTQYF. The CDR3, as DNA: TGTGCCAGCAGTGATCCTCGGACAGGGAGCACAGATACGCAGTATTTT.

Of note for this clonotype: The CDR3 does not end in the conserved phenylalanine or tryptophan, so this is likely a read error. Because the CDR3's place on the DNA is in doubt, the DNA is left out and the CDR3 is given as listed by TCRdb. The chain uses TRBV7-9 and TRBJ2-2; the table's D call, TRBD1, was not checked against the DNA. The CDR3 totals 15 residues, both ends included. Germline CDR1 reads SEHNR; CDR2 reads FQNEAQ (reference sequence). CDR3 loop: CASSFAAPNTGELLL.

By sample fraction, this clonotype is medium-sized. J is TRBJ2-5 and V is TRBV6-1; TRBD2 aligns across 9 bases. Per the germline V gene, CDR1 is MNHNS and CDR2 is SASEGT. This CDR3 region has 15 residues. V lost 3 bases to trimming and J lost 4 bases; unmatched junction nucleotides: 6. This chain's CDR3 is CASSESLAGPETQYF. DNA of the CDR3: TGTGCCAGCAGTGAGTCGCTAGCGGGGCCAGAGACCCAGTACTTC.

The V gene is TRBV20-1, the J gene TRBJ2-7, with a possible D match to TRBD1 (5 bases). The CDR3 consists of 14 residues. The germline CDR1 and CDR2 sequences are DFQATT and SNEGSKA (reference sequence). V gave up 0 bases and J gave up 6 bases, with 15 bases separating them. The DNA for the CDR3 is TGCAGTGCTAGAGACCTCCTACAGGTATCCGAGCAGTACTTC. Amino acids: CSARDLLQVSEQYF.